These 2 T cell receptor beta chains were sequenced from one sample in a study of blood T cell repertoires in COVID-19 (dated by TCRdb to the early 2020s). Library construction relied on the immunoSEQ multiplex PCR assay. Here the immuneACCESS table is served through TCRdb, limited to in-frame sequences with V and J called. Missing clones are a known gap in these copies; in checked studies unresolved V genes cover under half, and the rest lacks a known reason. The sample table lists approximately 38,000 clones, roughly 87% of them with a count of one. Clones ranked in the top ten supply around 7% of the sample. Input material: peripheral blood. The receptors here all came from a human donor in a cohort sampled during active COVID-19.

The DNA for the CDR3 is TGTGCCTGGAGTTCGGGACCTAGGGGGAGCAATCAGCCCCAGCATTTT. Its translation: CAWSSGPRGSNQPQHF. V and J are TRBV30 and TRBJ1-5, with a weak D call TRBD1 (6 bases). V was pared by 2 bases and J by 1 base, with 15 bases between. The CDR3 sequence is 16 residues long. Per the germline V gene, CDR1 is GTSNPN and CDR2 is SVGIG (reference sequence).

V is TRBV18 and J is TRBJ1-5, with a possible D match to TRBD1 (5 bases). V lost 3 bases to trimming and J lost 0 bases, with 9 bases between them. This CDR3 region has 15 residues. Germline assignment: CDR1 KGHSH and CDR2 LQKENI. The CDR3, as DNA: TGTGCCAGCTCACCGGCAGGGAATAGCAATCAGCCCCAGCATTTT. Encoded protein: CASSPAGNSNQPQHF.